The table lists the clone carrying this T cell receptor (beta chain) with a few counts. The data stem from a study of identical twins. V shed 4 bases and J shed 13 bases, with 20 bases lying between them. The CDR3 is 14 amino acids. A universal primer site came from template switching; cDNA carried unique molecular identifiers. MiXCR, run by TCRdb on the 5' RACE reads, gives a single entry per CDR3 protein. The sample has nearly 900,000 distinct CDR3 sequences; around an eighth are singletons. The sample also formed part of further work on yellow fever vaccine responses in identical twins.

Sequencing was done on a sample of PBMCs. This chain links TRBV12-3 or TRBV12-4 with TRBJ2-1; D is possibly TRBD1 (5 bases). The TCR sequence derives from a woman younger than 35 in good health. The CDR3 DNA follows: TGTGCCAGCAGTTCCGCCCCGCTGCGGCAGGGTCAGTTCTTC. Translating it yields CASSSAPLRQGQFF.